One sample yielded the 10 T cell receptor beta chains listed below, sequenced in a study of response to subunit inactivated influenza vaccine. One entry per CDR3 protein, called by TCRdb with MiXCR from the RT-PCR reads. The table lists under 200,000 distinct CDR3 sequences, approximately 11% of them singletons. Sequencing used CD8+ T cells sorted from PBMCs, obtained about 24 months after vaccination. The receptors stem from a man between 50 and 75 years old who received an inactivated influenza vaccine.

This clonotype came up a few times. The chain carries TRBV7-9 and TRBJ2-1, with D possibly being TRBD2 (6 bases). Germline V CDR1 and CDR2: SEHNR, FQNEAQ (reference sequence). Trimming removed 1 base at V and 8 bases at J, with 21 bases between. The CDR3 covers 17 residues. This CDR3 reads CASSLGFGGTATDEQFF. The CDR3 bases are TGTGCCAGCAGCTTAGGGTTCGGCGGGACGGCCACGGATGAGCAGTTCTTC.

The V and J genes are TRBV4-1 and TRBJ2-2, with 9 bases that match TRBD2. Germline-derived CDR1 and CDR2 are MGHRA and YSYEKL. Unmatched junction bases numbered 11, after V lost 6 bases and J lost 0 bases. This CDR3 contains 18 residues. The CDR3 reads CASRLMELAGTNTGELFF. CDR3 bases: TGCGCCAGCAGACTAATGGAACTAGCGGGTACGAACACCGGGGAGCTGTTTTTT.

Regarding this clonotype: A read error may account for a junction end that differs from germline. The V call is TRBV3-1, the J call TRBJ1-5, with D perhaps matching TRBD1 (5 bases). The CDR3 sequence is 20 residues long. Germline CDR1 is LGHDT and CDR2 is YNNKEL (reference sequence). The CDR3 loop reads CACSQDHPSQAGLSNQPQHF. CDR3 bases: TGTGCCTGCAGCCAAGATCACCCATCCCAGGCAGGGCTTAGCAATCAGCCCCAGCATTTT.

The J gene is TRBJ2-2, the V gene TRBV6-2 or TRBV6-3; 7 nucleotides align to TRBD1. The germline gives CDR1 MNHEY, CDR2 SVGEGT. This CDR3 has 15 residues. V gave up 6 bases and J gave up 1 base; unmatched junction bases: 5. The CDR3 DNA follows: TGTGCCAGCAGACCATGGACAGGGAACACCGGGGAGCTGTTTTTT. It is translated as CASRPWTGNTGELFF.

This clonotype was seen a handful of times. This chain joins TRBV9 and TRBJ2-1; 8 nucleotides align to TRBD2. V dropped 5 bases and J dropped 4; count of bases not matched to a gene: 8. The CDR3 has 15 residues. CDR1 is SGDLS, CDR2 YYNGEE, per germline. This CDR3 is CASRPFSGGYNEQFF. The CDR3 nucleotides are TGTGCCAGCAGACCCTTCAGCGGGGGTTACAATGAGCAGTTCTTC. The whole variable domain, filled in from reference TRBV9 and TRBJ2-1, reads DSGVTQTPKHLITATGQRVTLRCSPRSGDLSVYWYQQSLDQGLQFLIQYYNGEERAKGNILERFSAQQFPDLHSELNLSSLELGDSALYFCASRPFSGGYNEQFFGPGTRLTVL.

The sample holds many counts of this clonotype. The CDR3 nucleotides read TGCGCCAGCAGCCAAGGGACGGACGGGACCTTCTACGAGCAGTACTTC. Its translation: CASSQGTDGTFYEQYF. This chain links TRBV4-3 with TRBJ2-7; D may correspond to TRBD1 or TRBD2 (5 bases each). V lost 1 base and J lost 3, with 16 bases in between. This CDR3 comprises 16 residues. The V gene's germline CDR1 is LGHNA and CDR2 YSLEER.

This clonotype was counted a few times. The CDR3 reads CASSVGTSGTTGELFF. In nucleotides, the CDR3 is TGTGCCAGCAGCGTCGGGACTAGCGGTACCACCGGGGAGCTGTTTTTT. This rearrangement joins TRBV9 to TRBJ2-2; 11 nucleotides line up with TRBD2. The junction had 4 bases not matched to a gene; V was cut back by 2 bases and J by 4 bases. This CDR3 is 16 amino acids long. Germline CDR1 SGDLS, CDR2 YYNGEE.

The chain uses TRBV5-1 and TRBJ2-1; 14 nucleotides match TRBD2. The CDR3 has 16 residues. With 5 bases clipped from V and 8 bases from J, the junction kept 9 bases outside the gene matches. Germline V gene lookup returns CDR1 SGHRS and CDR2 YFSETQ. In DNA form, the CDR3 reads TGCGCCAGCAGTCGCCAGACTAGCGGGGGGGCTTATGAGCAGTTCTTC. Translation gives CASSRQTSGGAYEQFF. The whole variable domain, remainder taken from reference TRBV5-1 and TRBJ2-1, is KAGVTQTPRYLIKTRGQQVTLSCSPISGHRSVSWYQQTPGQGLQFLFEYFSETQRNKGNFPGRFSGRQFSNSRSEMNVSTLELGDSALYLCASSRQTSGGAYEQFFGPGTRLTVL.

This clonotype was observed a handful of times. The chain has TRBV6-5 and TRBJ2-7, with a weak D call TRBD1 (6 bases). The CDR3 extends over 14 amino acids. Trimming removed 2 bases at V and 3 bases at J, with 11 bases between. Germline CDR1 MNHEY, CDR2 SVGAGI. The CDR3 spells CASSYGQGYYEQYF. The CDR3 nucleotides are TGTGCCAGCAGTTACGGGCAGGGGTACTACGAGCAGTACTTC.

This clonotype was detected only a few times. J is TRBJ2-3 and V is TRBV10-2; no definite D call. Germline CDR1 WSHSY, CDR2 SAAADI. V shed 1 base and J shed 1 base, with 6 bases lying between them. The CDR3 is 14 amino acids. CDR3 loop: CASSEFQGTDTQYF. CDR3 in DNA: TGCGCCAGCAGTGAGTTCCAGGGCACAGATACGCAGTATTTT.